Presented here are 19 T cell receptor beta chains from one specimen sequenced in a study of human T cells and chemical hapten exposure. Time point defined: patch test 2, 6 weeks after DPC sensitization. Treatment described: therapeutic diphenylcyclopropenone sensitization with weekly scalp DPC. MiXCR, run by TCRdb on the RACE reads, gives a single entry per CDR3 protein. The sample gives tens of thousands of distinct CDR3 sequences, over 9% of which show up once; 6.5% to 8.5% is in the top ten. The sample consisted of whole blood, taken in connection with sensitization to the hapten diphenylcyclopropenone (DPC). The receptors derive from a woman in her forties or fifties with alopecia areata. Some clones in this sample may be carry-over from other donors' samples.

There are a few counts of this clonotype. CDR3 sequence reads: CSVGLSGGPDTQYF. The CDR3 region has the DNA TGCAGCGTTGGGTTGAGCGGGGGGCCAGATACGCAGTATTTT. The V gene is TRBV29-1, the J gene TRBJ2-3, with 9 nucleotides matching TRBD2. J lost 4 bases, V lost 4 bases, and 6 bases had no gene match. There are 14 residues in the CDR3. Germline V CDR1 and CDR2: SQVTM, ANQGSEA.

This clonotype is judged medium-sized. The chain employs TRBV20-1 and TRBJ1-5; no definite D call. Germline CDR1 and CDR2: DFQATT and SNEGSKA (reference sequence). Between the trimmed V and J ends, which lost 0 bases and 7 bases, there was a span of 16 bases. This CDR3 spans 15 amino acids. The CDR3 loop reads CSARDFRRGEQPQHF. The CDR3 nucleotides read TGCAGTGCTAGAGATTTCCGACGGGGTGAGCAGCCCCAGCATTTT.

This clonotype occurred many times. The genes are TRBV20-1 and TRBJ2-3, with D perhaps assigned TRBD1 or TRBD2 (5 bases each). Per germline, CDR1 DFQATT and CDR2 SNEGSKA (reference sequence). The CDR3 contains 18 residues. Trimming took 2 bases from V and 1 from J, leaving 22 bases between them. In nucleotides, the CDR3 is TGCAGTGCTAGAACTACGGGGCGGTCTCCCGGGGGCACAGATACGCAGTATTTT. It specifies CSARTTGRSPGGTDTQYF.

This chain joins TRBV18 and TRBJ1-3; D ambiguous. Germline V gene data show CDR1 as KGHSH and CDR2 as LQKENI. The CDR3 runs to 17 residues. Deletions cut 3 bases from V and 3 bases from J, with 18 bases between. The CDR3: CASSPPGLAESGNTIYF. Here the CDR3 DNA reads TGTGCCAGCTCACCTCCTGGACTGGCAGAGAGTGGAAACACCATATATTTT.

This clonotype was seen more than once but under ten times. The V call is TRBV11-3, the J call TRBJ2-1; D possibly corresponds to TRBD1 (6 bases). Germline CDR1 reads SGHNT; CDR2 reads YENEEA. Trimming took off 5 bases at V and 4 bases at J, with 15 bases between the two ends. CDR3 size: 15 residues. This CDR3 reads CASSTGQQPYNEQFF. The CDR3 DNA follows: TGTGCCAGCAGCACAGGACAGCAACCTTACAATGAGCAGTTCTTC. Using reference TRBV11-3 and TRBJ2-1 for the parts outside the CDR3, the full variable domain is EAGVVQSPRYKIIEKKQPVAFWCNPISGHNTLYWYLQNLGQGPELLIRYENEEAVDDSQLPKDRFSAERLKGVDSTLKIQPAELGDSAVYLCASSTGQQPYNEQFFGPGTRLTVL.

This clonotype was picked up one time. A much larger clone differs by one base, so this may be a read error. CDR3 nucleotides: TGTGCCAGCAGCTTATACGGGGATGTAGTATCTGAAGCTTTCTTT. As protein: CASSLYGDVVSEAFF. This chain uses TRBV7-2 with TRBJ1-1, with D unclear. Per the germline V gene, CDR1 is SGHTA and CDR2 is FQGNSA. The V and J ends lost 2 bases and 6 bases respectively, with 16 bases between them. This CDR3 comprises 15 residues.

This clonotype has ten or more counts. V is TRBV7-8 and J is TRBJ2-5; D is ambiguous. V shed 5 bases and J shed 3 bases, with 13 bases lying between them. CDR3 length: 14 residues. Per germline, CDR1 SGHVS and CDR2 FQNEAQ. Here the CDR3 reads CASSPRALKETQYF. Written as DNA, the CDR3 is TGTGCCAGCAGCCCCCGGGCCCTCAAAGAGACCCAGTACTTC.

This chain links TRBV5-6 with TRBJ2-7, with D possibly TRBD1 on 6 matching bases. Germline V CDR1 and CDR2: SGHDT, YYEEEE. The CDR3 contains 18 residues. The V gene lost 1 base and the J gene lost 2 bases, with 22 bases spanning the gap. CDR3 region: CASSLLVTASGATYEQYF. The CDR3 DNA sequence: TGTGCCAGCAGCTTGTTGGTGACGGCGTCAGGGGCCACCTACGAGCAGTACTTC. Based on the CDR3 plus reference TRBV5-6 and TRBJ2-7, the full variable domain is DAGVTQSPTHLIKTRGQQVTLRCSPKSGHDTVSWYQQALGQGPQFIFQYYEEEERQRGNFPDRFSGHQFPNYSSELNVNALLLGDSALYLCASSLLVTASGATYEQYFGPGTRLTVT.

This clonotype was observed a handful of times. The rearrangement uses TRBV12-3 or TRBV12-4 and TRBJ2-6; TRBD1 is a possible D gene (6 bases). The V end lost 6 bases, the J end lost 0 bases, and 12 bases lay between the germline ends. The CDR3 is made up of 16 amino acids. The CDR3 region is CASSEWTVSGANVLTF. The CDR3 region has the DNA TGTGCCAGCAGCGAGTGGACAGTCTCTGGGGCCAACGTCCTGACTTTC.

This clonotype was seen many times. V gene TRBV29-1 combines with J gene TRBJ2-1; D perhaps matches TRBD1 (6 bases). Trimming removed 6 bases from V and 4 bases from J, with 16 bases in between. CDR3 length: 14 amino acids. Germline V gene lookup returns CDR1 SQVTM and CDR2 ANQGSEA. Here the CDR3 DNA reads TGCAGCGTCCTGGGGGCACAGGGTTACAATGAGCAGTTCTTC. This gives the protein CSVLGAQGYNEQFF.

V gene TRBV29-1 combines with J gene TRBJ2-3; 7 nucleotides line up with TRBD2. With V trimmed by 3 bases and J by 0 bases, 3 bases remained unmatched. CDR3 size: 14 residues. Germline V lookup: CDR1 SQVTM, CDR2 ANQGSEA. For the CDR3, the DNA is TGCAGCGTTGAGAGTAGCGGGAGCACAGATACGCAGTATTTT. It specifies CSVESSGSTDTQYF.

This clonotype has a count of ten or more. The chain recombines TRBV28 with TRBJ2-7; no clear D. The germline V gene encodes CDR1 MDHEN and CDR2 SYDVKM. The V and J ends lost 3 bases and 5 bases respectively, with 8 bases between them. The CDR3 loop spans 12 amino acids. The CDR3 region is CASSLSRNEQYF. CDR3 bases: TGTGCCAGCAGTTTGTCGAGGAACGAGCAGTACTTC.

This clonotype was detected a few times. This chain uses TRBV5-1 with TRBJ1-6, with TRBD1 matching 10 bases. This CDR3 region has 17 residues. CDR1 and CDR2 from the germline V gene are SGHRS and YFSETQ. J was trimmed by 14 bases and V by 0 bases; bases with no gene match: 14. CDR3 DNA sequence: TGCGCCAGCAGCTTGGAGGGACAGGGGCCTTTAAATTCGGCCCTCCACTTT. Amino acids: CASSLEGQGPLNSALHF.

With respect to this clonotype: The junction departs from the called germline gene at one end, perhaps through a read error. The chain combines TRBV7-2 with TRBJ2-1; 13 bases line up with TRBD2. The CDR3 is 13 residues long. Germline V CDR1 and CDR2: SGHTA, FQGNSA. The CDR3 loop is CASSFGTSGAAVF. The CDR3 DNA sequence: TGTGCCAGCAGCTTCGGGACTAGCGGGGCCGCGGTCTTC.

This clonotype was seen only a few times. The chain employs TRBV28 and TRBJ1-2, with D unclear. V was cut by 4 bases and J by 8 bases, with 17 bases left in between. Germline lookup yields CDR1 MDHEN and CDR2 SYDVKM. The CDR3 is 14 residues long. CDR3 amino acids: CASSSPAGIRGYTF. The DNA of the CDR3 is TGTGCCAGCAGTTCCCCTGCGGGGATTCGGGGCTACACCTTC.

This chain connects TRBV18 to TRBJ1-4; maybe TRBD1 (6 bases). V dropped 3 bases and J dropped 3 bases, with 11 bases sitting between them. The germline V gene encodes CDR1 KGHSH and CDR2 LQKENI. The CDR3 consists of 15 residues. CDR3 residues: CASSPDRPPNEKLFF. CDR3 sequence (DNA): TGTGCCAGCTCACCGGACAGACCCCCTAATGAAAAACTGTTTTTT. Supplemented by reference TRBV18 and TRBJ1-4, the full variable domain reads NAGVMQNPRHLVRRRGQEARLRCSPMKGHSHVYWYRQLPEEGLKFMVYLQKENIIDESGMPKERFSAEFPKEGPSILRIQQVVRGDSAAYFCASSPDRPPNEKLFFGSGTQLSVL.

This clonotype has at least ten counts. The CDR3 is CASTPGGPRNEKLFF. In DNA, the CDR3 is TGTGCCAGCACCCCAGGCGGGCCACGGAATGAAAAACTGTTTTTT. V usage is TRBV7-8 and J usage is TRBJ1-4; no definite D call. The CDR3 runs to 15 residues. V lost 7 bases to trimming and J lost 5 bases, with 17 bases between them. Germline-derived CDR1 and CDR2 are SGHVS and FQNEAQ.

There are many counts of this clonotype. This chain joins TRBV12-3 or TRBV12-4 and TRBJ2-5; 8 bases are a match to TRBD2. CDR3 length: 15 amino acids. V gave up 1 base and J gave up 1 base; unmatched junction bases: 2. The CDR3 spells CASSLVLAVQETQYF. The CDR3 DNA is TGTGCCAGCAGTTTAGTACTAGCGGTCCAAGAGACCCAGTACTTC.

Only a few counts were recorded for this clonotype. The genes are TRBV27 and TRBJ2-3; no clear D gene. Germline V gene sequence: CDR1 MNHEY, CDR2 SMNVEV (reference sequence). V was clipped by 5 bases and J by 1 base, with 13 bases between them. The CDR3 runs 15 residues. The CDR3: CASSRVTGRTDTQYF. Written as DNA, the CDR3 is TGTGCCAGCAGTCGGGTCACGGGTCGCACAGATACGCAGTATTTT.